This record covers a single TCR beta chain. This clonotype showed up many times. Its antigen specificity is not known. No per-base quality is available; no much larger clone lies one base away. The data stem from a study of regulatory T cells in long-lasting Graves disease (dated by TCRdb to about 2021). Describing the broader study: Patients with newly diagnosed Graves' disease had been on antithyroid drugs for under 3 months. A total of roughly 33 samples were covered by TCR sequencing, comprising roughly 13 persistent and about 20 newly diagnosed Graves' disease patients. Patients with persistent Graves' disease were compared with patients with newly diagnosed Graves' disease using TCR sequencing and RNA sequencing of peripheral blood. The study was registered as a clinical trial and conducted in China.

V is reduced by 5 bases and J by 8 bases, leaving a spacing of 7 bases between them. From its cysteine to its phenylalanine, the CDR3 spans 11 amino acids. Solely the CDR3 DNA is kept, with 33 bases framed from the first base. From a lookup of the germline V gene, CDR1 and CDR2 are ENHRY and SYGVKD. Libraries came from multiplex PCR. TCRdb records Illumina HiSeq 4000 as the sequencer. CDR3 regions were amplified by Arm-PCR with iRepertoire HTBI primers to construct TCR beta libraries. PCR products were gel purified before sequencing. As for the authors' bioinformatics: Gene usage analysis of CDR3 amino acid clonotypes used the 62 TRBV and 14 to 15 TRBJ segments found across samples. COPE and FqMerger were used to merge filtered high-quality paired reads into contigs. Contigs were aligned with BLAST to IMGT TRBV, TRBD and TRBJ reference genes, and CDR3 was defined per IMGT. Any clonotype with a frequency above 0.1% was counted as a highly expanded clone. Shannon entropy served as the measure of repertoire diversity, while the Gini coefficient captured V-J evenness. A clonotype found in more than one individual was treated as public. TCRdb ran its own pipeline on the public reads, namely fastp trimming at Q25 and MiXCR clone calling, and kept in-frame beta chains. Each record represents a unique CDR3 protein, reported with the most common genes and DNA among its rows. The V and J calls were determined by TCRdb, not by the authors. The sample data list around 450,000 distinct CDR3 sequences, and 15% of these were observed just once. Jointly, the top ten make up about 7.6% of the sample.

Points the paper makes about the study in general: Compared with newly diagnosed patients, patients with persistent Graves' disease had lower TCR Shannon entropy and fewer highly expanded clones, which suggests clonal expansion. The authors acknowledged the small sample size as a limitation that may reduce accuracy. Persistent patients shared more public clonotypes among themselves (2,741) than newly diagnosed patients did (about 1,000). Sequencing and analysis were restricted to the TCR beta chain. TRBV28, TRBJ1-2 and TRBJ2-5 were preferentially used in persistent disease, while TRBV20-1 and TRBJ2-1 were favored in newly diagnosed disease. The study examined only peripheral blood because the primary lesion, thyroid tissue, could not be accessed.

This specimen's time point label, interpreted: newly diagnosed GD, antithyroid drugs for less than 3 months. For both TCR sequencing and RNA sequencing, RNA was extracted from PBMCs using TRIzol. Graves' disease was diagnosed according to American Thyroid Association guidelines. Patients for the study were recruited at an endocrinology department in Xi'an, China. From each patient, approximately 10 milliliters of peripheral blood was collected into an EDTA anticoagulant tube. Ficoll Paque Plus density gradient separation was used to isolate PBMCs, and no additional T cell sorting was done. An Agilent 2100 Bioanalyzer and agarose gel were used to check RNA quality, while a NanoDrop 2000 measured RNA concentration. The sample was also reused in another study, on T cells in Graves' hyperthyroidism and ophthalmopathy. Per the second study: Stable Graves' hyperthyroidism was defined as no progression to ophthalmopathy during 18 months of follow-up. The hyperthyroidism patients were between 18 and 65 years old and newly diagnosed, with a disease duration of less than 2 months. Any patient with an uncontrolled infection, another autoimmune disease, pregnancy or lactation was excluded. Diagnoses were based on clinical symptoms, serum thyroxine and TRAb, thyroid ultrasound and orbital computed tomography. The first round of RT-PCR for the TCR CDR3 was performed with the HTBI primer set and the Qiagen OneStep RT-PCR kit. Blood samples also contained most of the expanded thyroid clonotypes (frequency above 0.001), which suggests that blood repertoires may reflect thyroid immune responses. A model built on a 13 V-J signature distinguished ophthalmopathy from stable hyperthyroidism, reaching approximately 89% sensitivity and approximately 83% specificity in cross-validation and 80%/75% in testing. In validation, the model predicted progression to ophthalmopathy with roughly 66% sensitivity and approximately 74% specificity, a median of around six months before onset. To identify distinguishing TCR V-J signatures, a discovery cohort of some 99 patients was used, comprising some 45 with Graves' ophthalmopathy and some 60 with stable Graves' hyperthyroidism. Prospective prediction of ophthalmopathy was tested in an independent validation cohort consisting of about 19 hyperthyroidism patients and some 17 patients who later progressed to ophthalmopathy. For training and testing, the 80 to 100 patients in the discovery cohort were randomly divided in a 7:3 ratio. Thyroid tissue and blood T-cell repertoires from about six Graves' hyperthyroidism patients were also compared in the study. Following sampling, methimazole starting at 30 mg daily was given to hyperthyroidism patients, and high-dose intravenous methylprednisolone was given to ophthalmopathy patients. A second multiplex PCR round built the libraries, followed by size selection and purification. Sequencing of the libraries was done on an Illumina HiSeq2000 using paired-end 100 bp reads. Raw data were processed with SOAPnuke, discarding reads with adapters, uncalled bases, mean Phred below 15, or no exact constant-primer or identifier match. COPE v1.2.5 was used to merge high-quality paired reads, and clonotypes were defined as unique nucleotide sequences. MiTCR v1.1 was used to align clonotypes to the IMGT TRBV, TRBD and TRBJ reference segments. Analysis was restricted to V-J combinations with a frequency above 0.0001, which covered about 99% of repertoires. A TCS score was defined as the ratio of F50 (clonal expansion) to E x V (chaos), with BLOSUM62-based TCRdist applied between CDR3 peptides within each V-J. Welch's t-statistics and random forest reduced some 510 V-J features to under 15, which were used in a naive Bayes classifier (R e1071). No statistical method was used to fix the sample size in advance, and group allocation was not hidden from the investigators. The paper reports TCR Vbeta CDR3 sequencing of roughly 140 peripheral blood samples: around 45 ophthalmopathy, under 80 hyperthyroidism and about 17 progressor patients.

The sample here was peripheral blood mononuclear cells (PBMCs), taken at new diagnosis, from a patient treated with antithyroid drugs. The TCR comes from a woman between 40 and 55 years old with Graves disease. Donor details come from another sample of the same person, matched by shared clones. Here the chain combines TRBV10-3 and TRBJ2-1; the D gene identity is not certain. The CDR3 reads CAISNRDEQFF. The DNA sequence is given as TGTGCCATCAGTAACCGGGATGAGCAGTTCTTC.